These 16 T cell receptor beta chains originate from one sample sequenced in a study of blood T cells in healthy people across ages. The use of a sample-barcoded 5' primer and a J-beta primer mix characterized a second PCR of roughly 6 to 11 cycles. MiXCR, run by TCRdb on the 5' RACE reads, gives a single entry per CDR3 protein. The table shows 1.6 million or so distinct CDR3 sequences, with 30% to 35% occurring only once. Sequenced: blood. These receptors originate from a woman aged 25 to 45 in good health.

The gene calls are TRBV9 and TRBJ2-5; 11 bases are a match to TRBD2. J was trimmed by 1 base and V by 4 bases; bases with no gene match: 6. The CDR3 sequence is 16 residues long. CDR1 and CDR2 (germline): SGDLS, YYNGEE. CDR3: CASSFSGRGSQETQYF. The CDR3 DNA reads TGTGCCAGCAGCTTTAGCGGGAGGGGGAGCCAAGAGACCCAGTACTTC.

This clonotype came up many times. J is TRBJ1-2 and V is TRBV7-9, with 9 bases matching TRBD1. This CDR3 comprises 17 residues. Trimming took 2 bases from V and 0 from J; bases not matched to a gene: 7. Looked up from germline, CDR1 is SEHNR and CDR2 is FQNEAQ (reference sequence). The CDR3 sequence is CASSLPDRGPANYGYTF. CDR3 coding DNA: TGTGCCAGCAGCTTACCGGACAGGGGACCCGCTAACTATGGCTACACCTTC.

Here the CDR3 DNA reads TGTGCCAGCACCAGGGGCTTGTGGAATGAGCAGTACTTC. Translating gives CASTRGLWNEQYF. The chain is built from TRBV14 and TRBJ2-7; maybe TRBD1 (6 bases). CDR1 and CDR2 (germline): SGHDN, FVKESK. The V gene lost 7 bases and the J gene lost 7 bases, with 17 bases spanning the gap. The CDR3 consists of 13 residues.

The rearrangement joins TRBV3-1 to TRBJ2-3, with D possibly TRBD1 on 6 matching bases. Germline CDR1 and CDR2: LGHDT and YNNKEL (reference sequence). The CDR3 sequence is 15 residues long. Trimming removed 1 base at V and 1 base at J, with 9 bases between. CDR3 protein: CASSQVGGRTDTQYF. CDR3 DNA sequence: TGTGCCAGCAGCCAAGTTGGGGGCCGCACAGATACGCAGTATTTT.

This clonotype was seen more than once but under ten times. This rearrangement joins TRBV10-2 to TRBJ2-1; 8 nucleotides agree with TRBD2. V was pared by 5 bases and J by 2 bases, with 5 bases of the junction left unmatched. Germline V gene sequence: CDR1 WSHSY, CDR2 SAAADI. The CDR3 extends over 15 amino acids. The CDR3 protein is CASSMGTRPYNEQFF. The CDR3 DNA reads as TGCGCCAGCAGTATGGGGACTAGACCCTACAATGAGCAGTTCTTC.

The chain has TRBV4-1 and TRBJ2-7; D might be TRBD1 or TRBD2, each matching 5 bases. The CDR3 runs to 15 residues. V lost 2 bases, J lost 9 bases, and 20 bases lay in between. Germline assignment: CDR1 MGHRA and CDR2 YSYEKL. The CDR3: CASSQIPTARDGQYF. The CDR3 DNA reads as TGCGCCAGCAGCCAAATCCCCACGGCTAGGGACGGGCAGTACTTC.

This chain links TRBV3-1 with TRBJ1-4; 9 bases agree with TRBD1. The germline V gene has CDR1 LGHDT and CDR2 YNNKEL (reference sequence). Losses at the gene ends were 2 bases for V and 7 bases for J; bases not matched to a gene: 5. The CDR3 has 15 residues. The CDR3 loop reads CASSQLTGGGEKLFF. Written as DNA, the CDR3 is TGTGCCAGCAGCCAACTGACAGGGGGTGGTGAAAAACTGTTTTTT.

This rearrangement joins TRBV20-1 to TRBJ2-1, with 8 bases identical to TRBD1. This CDR3 is built from 16 residues. CDR1 is DFQATT and CDR2 is SNEGSKA in the germline V gene (reference sequence). The junction had 14 bases not matched to a gene; V was cut back by 3 bases and J by 7 bases. For the CDR3, the DNA is TGCAGTGCTAGGGACCGGGACAGGAACCAAGTAAATGAGCAGTTCTTC. Protein: CSARDRDRNQVNEQFF.

With respect to this clonotype: It may be a read error: a sequence one base away is much more abundant. The chain uses TRBV12-3 or TRBV12-4 and TRBJ2-5; tentative D call: TRBD1 (6 bases). V was pared by 8 bases and J by 3 bases, with 13 bases between. The CDR3 covers 13 residues. The CDR3 spells CASRDTVKETQYF. CDR3 bases: TGTGCCAGCCGGGACACGGTTAAAGAGACCCAGTACTTC.

This clonotype appeared a few times. V is TRBV6-1 and J is TRBJ2-1; either TRBD1 or TRBD2 may fit D (5 bases each). The germline CDR1 and CDR2 sequences are MNHNS and SASEGT. CDR3 length: 17 amino acids. Trimming cost V 2 bases and J 2 bases, with 16 bases left between them. CDR3 protein: CASSELRTGPTYNEQFF. CDR3 nucleotides: TGTGCCAGCAGTGAATTAAGAACGGGACCAACCTACAATGAGCAGTTCTTC.

The chain employs TRBV5-1 and TRBJ1-6; D remains unclear. Between the trimmed V and J ends, which lost 5 bases and 9 bases, there was a span of 15 bases. The V gene's germline CDR1 is SGHRS and CDR2 YFSETQ. The CDR3 extends over 14 amino acids. CDR3 sequence (DNA): TGCGCCAGCAGAGAGGAAGCAGGACCTTCACCCCTCCACTTT. It specifies CASREEAGPSPLHF.

The gene calls are TRBV10-3 and TRBJ1-2; TRBD1 might be the D (6 bases). Germline loops: CDR1 ENHRY, CDR2 SYGVKD. The V end was cut by 2 bases, the J end by 3 bases, with 16 bases between. CDR3 size: 16 residues. CDR3 in amino acids: CAISEAKDSPHYGYTF. In DNA, the CDR3 is TGTGCCATCAGTGAGGCGAAGGACAGCCCCCACTATGGCTACACCTTC.

This chain links TRBV9 with TRBJ2-3; D is ambiguous. V gave up 0 bases and J gave up 6 bases, with 11 bases separating them. CDR1 is SGDLS, CDR2 YYNGEE, per germline. The CDR3 runs to 14 residues. As DNA, the CDR3 is TGTGCCAGCAGCGTAGCACCCAGGTCCGATACGCAGTATTTT. This codes for CASSVAPRSDTQYF. Based on the CDR3 plus reference TRBV9 and TRBJ2-3, the full variable domain is DSGVTQTPKHLITATGQRVTLRCSPRSGDLSVYWYQQSLDQGLQFLIQYYNGEERAKGNILERFSAQQFPDLHSELNLSSLELGDSALYFCASSVAPRSDTQYFGPGTRLTVL.

As concerns this clonotype: The junction differs from germline at one of its ends, possibly a read error. V is TRBV27 and J is TRBJ2-7, with no clear D. This CDR3 contains 15 residues. The germline gives CDR1 MNHEY, CDR2 SMNVEV (reference sequence). CDR3 coding DNA: TGTGCCAGCAGTTTAAGGGCTCAAAGCTCCTACGAGCGGTACTTC. Encoded protein: CASSLRAQSSYERYF.

In its sample, this clonotype was seen a few times. The chain carries TRBV20-1 and TRBJ2-1; 8 positions match TRBD2. Germline CDR1 reads DFQATT; CDR2 reads SNEGSKA (reference sequence). The CDR3 sequence is 12 residues long. The V segment lost 6 bases and the J segment 9 bases; nucleotides outside the gene matches: 7. CDR3 loop: CSAQTSASEQFF. The CDR3 DNA follows: TGCAGTGCCCAGACTAGCGCTAGTGAGCAGTTCTTC.

The rearrangement uses TRBV20-1 and TRBJ2-1; no definite D call. The length of the CDR3 is 14 residues. The germline V gene has CDR1 DFQATT and CDR2 SNEGSKA (reference sequence). V dropped 2 bases and J dropped 7 bases, with 15 bases sitting between them. CDR3 residues: CSARTPWSGNEQFF. For the CDR3, the DNA is TGCAGTGCTAGAACCCCCTGGAGTGGAAATGAGCAGTTCTTC.